Listed below are T cell receptor beta chains from one sample, sequenced in a study of CD8 T cells in Susac syndrome. TCRdb reprocessed the immunoSEQ multiplex PCR reads with MiXCR, giving one entry per CDR3 protein. Altogether around 170,000 distinct CDR3 sequences are present, more than 85% being singletons, with the ten largest covering approximately 0.15%. The specimen was CD8+ T cells from PBMCs. The receptors come from a human donor with Susac syndrome. CDR3s include the opening cysteine and the closing phenylalanine or tryptophan. D genes are given only for firm matches. Size tells how often a clone was seen (once, few, many) or the class of an expanded clone, and some rows leave it out.

size: -
J: TRBJ2-7
V: TRBV5-1
D: TRBD2
CDR3: CASSLAAAGGSYEQYF
DNA: TGCGCCAGCAGCTTGGCCGCAGCGGGGGGCTCCTACGAGCAGTACTTC

size: few
J: TRBJ2-1
V: TRBV12-3/TRBV12-4
D: -
CDR3: CASSLGGYNEQFF
DNA: TGTGCCAGCAGTTTGGGGGGTTACAATGAGCAGTTCTTC

size: -
J: TRBJ1-1
V: TRBV19
D: -
CDR3: CASSPSLSDTMNTEAFF
DNA: TGTGCCAGTAGCCCTTCCTTGTCAGACACTATGAACACTGAAGCTTTCTTT

size: -
J: TRBJ2-3
V: TRBV15
D: -
CDR3: CATSLIYPSTDTQYF
DNA: TGTGCCACCAGCCTCATCTACCCTAGCACAGATACGCAGTATTTT

size: -
J: TRBJ2-7
V: TRBV4-1
D: -
CDR3: CASSQTTGSSYEQYF
DNA: TGCGCCAGCAGCCAAACAACAGGGAGCTCCTACGAGCAGTACTTC

size: once
J: TRBJ2-3
V: TRBV20-1
D: TRBD2
CDR3: CSSGGTGTDTQYF
DNA: TGCAGTTCCGGGGGGACTGGCACAGATACGCAGTATTTT

size: -
J: TRBJ2-7
V: TRBV25-1
D: -
CDR3: CASSGTGKGYEQYF
DNA: TGTGCCAGCAGTGGCACAGGGAAGGGCTACGAGCAGTACTTC

size: -
J: TRBJ2-7
V: TRBV28
D: -
CDR3: CAVHPRKGRYEQYF
DNA: TGTGCCGTACATCCCCGAAAGGGAAGGTACGAGCAGTACTTC

size: -
J: TRBJ1-3
V: TRBV12-3/TRBV12-4
D: TRBD1
CDR3: CASSNRDSQSTIYF
DNA: TGTGCCAGCAGTAATCGGGACAGCCAATCGACCATATATTTT

size: -
J: TRBJ2-2
V: TRBV6-2/TRBV6-3
D: -
CDR3: CASSYSATIVRYRRTGELFF
DNA: TGTGCCAGCAGTTACTCGGCTACCATCGTCCGTTATCGGCGCACCGGGGAGCTGTTTTTT

size: -
J: TRBJ2-3
V: TRBV30
D: -
CDR3: CAWSPPTWMAGRTDTQYF
DNA: TGTGCCTGGAGCCCTCCAACTTGGATGGCAGGGCGCACAGATACGCAGTATTTT

size: -
J: TRBJ2-1
V: TRBV9
D: -
CDR3: CASSVEPDYNEQFF
DNA: TGTGCCAGCAGCGTAGAGCCAGATTACAATGAGCAGTTCTTC

size: -
J: TRBJ2-7
V: TRBV5-4
D: -
CDR3: CASSEDSVYEQYF
DNA: TGTGCCAGCAGCGAGGATTCAGTCTACGAGCAGTACTTC

size: -
J: TRBJ2-5
V: TRBV4-1
D: -
CDR3: CASSQVGLAEETQYF
DNA: TGCGCCAGCAGCCAAGTAGGGCTAGCAGAAGAGACCCAGTACTTC

size: -
J: TRBJ1-6
V: TRBV5-1
D: -
CDR3: CASSLVGAGSPLHF
DNA: TGCGCCAGCAGCTTGGTTGGGGCGGGGTCACCCCTCCACTTT

size: -
J: TRBJ2-7
V: TRBV7-9
D: TRBD1
CDR3: CASRTAGTGDSYEQYF
DNA: TGTGCCAGCAGGACCGCCGGGACAGGGGACTCCTACGAGCAGTACTTC

size: -
J: TRBJ2-1
V: TRBV27
D: -
CDR3: CASSFKGNEQFF
DNA: TGTGCCAGCAGTTTCAAGGGGAATGAGCAGTTCTTC

size: -
J: TRBJ2-7
V: TRBV12-3/TRBV12-4
D: -
CDR3: CASSLWLSSYEQYF
DNA: TGTGCCAGCAGTTTATGGCTGAGTTCCTACGAGCAGTACTTC

size: few
J: TRBJ2-2
V: TRBV9
D: -
CDR3: CASSVVTGELFF
DNA: TGTGCCAGCAGCGTCGTCACCGGGGAGCTGTTTTTT

size: -
J: TRBJ1-5
V: TRBV28
D: -
CDR3: CASSFEGISNQPQHF
DNA: TGTGCCAGCAGTTTTGAAGGGATTAGCAATCAGCCCCAGCATTTT

size: -
J: TRBJ2-7
V: TRBV9
D: TRBD1
CDR3: CASSVALTGGVWWLGERYEQYF
DNA: TGTGCCAGCAGCGTAGCTTTGACAGGGGGCGTCTGGTGGTTAGGAGAAAGATACGAGCAGTACTTC

size: -
J: TRBJ2-3
V: TRBV20-1
D: -
CDR3: CSAEPGADTQYF
DNA: TGCAGTGCTGAGCCAGGGGCTGATACGCAGTATTTT

size: -
J: TRBJ2-7
V: TRBV20-1
D: -
CDR3: CSARQKPRSYEQYF
DNA: TGCAGTGCTAGACAGAAACCTCGATCCTACGAGCAGTACTTC

size: -
J: TRBJ2-3
V: TRBV4-1
D: -
CDR3: CASSRGGVSTDTQYF
DNA: TGCGCCAGCAGCCGAGGGGGGGTGAGCACAGATACGCAGTATTTT

size: -
J: TRBJ2-3
V: TRBV9
D: TRBD2
CDR3: CASSVATGGGTDTQYF
DNA: TGTGCCAGCAGCGTAGCTACGGGGGGGGGCACAGATACGCAGTATTTT

size: -
J: TRBJ2-3
V: TRBV7-9
D: -
CDR3: CASSLATQTTDTQYF
DNA: TGTGCCAGCAGCTTAGCTACCCAAACCACAGATACGCAGTATTTT

size: -
J: TRBJ2-5
V: TRBV13
D: TRBD2
CDR3: CASSFISAGSQETQYF
DNA: TGTGCCAGCAGCTTCATTTCAGCGGGGAGCCAAGAGACCCAGTACTTC

size: -
J: TRBJ2-7
V: TRBV9
D: -
CDR3: CASSDSGEQYF
DNA: TGTGCCAGCAGCGATTCGGGGGAGCAGTACTTC

size: -
J: TRBJ2-2
V: TRBV15
D: -
CDR3: CATSRTDTNTGELFF
DNA: TGTGCCACCAGCAGGACGGATACGAACACCGGGGAGCTGTTTTTT

size: once
J: TRBJ2-3
V: TRBV5-4
D: -
CDR3: CASSLGDGTDTQYF
DNA: TGTGCCAGCAGCTTAGGGGACGGCACAGATACGCAGTATTTT

size: -
J: TRBJ1-1
V: TRBV6-5
D: TRBD1
CDR3: CASSYGTGGDTEAFF
DNA: TGTGCCAGCAGTTACGGGACAGGGGGAGACACTGAAGCTTTCTTT

size: -
J: TRBJ2-5
V: TRBV4-1
D: TRBD1
CDR3: CASSQLQGKETQYF
DNA: TGCGCCAGCAGCCAACTACAGGGGAAGGAGACCCAGTACTTC

size: -
J: TRBJ2-7
V: TRBV14
D: -
CDR3: CASSHGGGQYEQYF
DNA: TGTGCCAGCAGCCACGGCGGGGGACAGTACGAGCAGTACTTC

size: -
J: TRBJ2-1
V: TRBV9
D: TRBD2
CDR3: CASSVEASGGANNEQFF
DNA: TGTGCCAGCAGCGTAGAGGCTAGCGGGGGGGCCAACAATGAGCAGTTCTTC

size: -
J: TRBJ2-7
V: TRBV20-1
D: -
CDR3: CSADGGQDYEQYF
DNA: TGCAGTGCCGATGGAGGACAAGACTACGAGCAGTACTTC

size: -
J: TRBJ1-2
V: TRBV5-4
D: -
CDR3: CASSGQTPGYTF
DNA: TGTGCCAGCAGCGGTCAGACACCCGGCTACACCTTC

size: -
J: TRBJ2-5
V: TRBV19
D: -
CDR3: CASSIRLVSETQYF
DNA: TGTGCCAGTAGTATAAGACTAGTCTCGGAGACCCAGTACTTC

size: -
J: TRBJ2-2
V: TRBV15
D: -
CDR3: CATSSEWVGTGELFF
DNA: TGTGCCACCAGCAGTGAGTGGGTTGGAACCGGGGAGCTGTTTTTT

size: -
J: TRBJ1-1
V: TRBV20-1
D: TRBD1
CDR3: CSARIRGKGTEAFF
DNA: TGCAGTGCTAGAATCAGGGGGAAAGGCACTGAAGCTTTCTTT

size: -
J: TRBJ2-5
V: TRBV24-1
D: -
CDR3: CATSDLGGEVGQETQYF
DNA: TGTGCCACCAGTGATTTAGGAGGTGAAGTGGGACAAGAGACCCAGTACTTC

size: -
J: TRBJ2-1
V: TRBV7-9
D: TRBD2
CDR3: CASEPSTGGYNEQFF
DNA: TGTGCCAGCGAGCCTTCGACGGGGGGCTACAATGAGCAGTTCTTC

size: once
J: TRBJ2-7
V: TRBV4-2
D: TRBD2
CDR3: CASSQEFLAGVHEQYF
DNA: TGTGCCAGCAGCCAAGAATTCCTAGCGGGGGTTCACGAGCAGTACTTC

size: -
J: TRBJ1-2
V: TRBV7-9
D: TRBD1
CDR3: CASSLAGQGLNGYTF
DNA: TGTGCCAGCAGCTTAGCGGGACAGGGATTAAATGGCTACACCTTC

size: once
J: TRBJ2-1
V: TRBV6-2/TRBV6-3
D: TRBD2
CDR3: CASSFRTSGGAVEQFF
DNA: TGTGCCAGCAGTTTCCGGACTAGCGGGGGGGCGGTTGAGCAGTTCTTC

size: -
J: TRBJ2-7
V: TRBV4-1
D: TRBD2
CDR3: CASSQGAVAGVGYEQYF
DNA: TGCGCCAGCAGCCAAGGGGCTGTAGCGGGAGTAGGCTACGAGCAGTACTTC

size: once
J: TRBJ2-2
V: TRBV20-1
D: TRBD2
CDR3: CSARTSGGTGELFF
DNA: TGCAGTGCTAGGACTAGCGGGGGCACCGGGGAGCTGTTTTTT

size: -
J: TRBJ2-1
V: TRBV7-2
D: TRBD2
CDR3: CASSEVVGLAGKQFF
DNA: TGTGCCAGCAGCGAAGTCGTGGGACTAGCGGGAAAGCAGTTCTTC

size: -
J: TRBJ2-1
V: TRBV19
D: -
CDR3: CASLGRDWNEQFF
DNA: TGTGCCAGTTTAGGCAGGGATTGGAATGAGCAGTTCTTC

size: few
J: TRBJ2-1
V: TRBV9
D: TRBD2
CDR3: CASSVESSGGSYNEQFF
DNA: TGTGCCAGCAGCGTAGAGTCTAGCGGGGGCTCCTACAATGAGCAGTTCTTC